The entry below describes one TCR beta chain. Its antigen is not identified. The protocol was immunoSEQ multiplex PCR, while the TCRdb copy is restricted to in-frame clones and leaves out a portion. This table holds about 120,000 clones, 86% found once. Trimming removed 1 base from V and 7 bases from J, with 14 bases in between. CDR3 length: 14 residues. Germline assignment: CDR1 SEHNR and CDR2 FQNEAQ (reference sequence). This sample was included in a study of T cell responses to AZD1222 COVID-19 vaccine. Overall study results and limits: Across the whole spike, CD4 TCRs peaked at regions 160-218 and 743-854. Most donors were white British and more were female, and clonal diversity was possibly underestimated. Elevations in Spike-specific TCR breadth and depth followed administration of two AZD1222 doses. Regions left unmutated in variants are reportedly the target of nearly half of spike-specific TCRs.

The origin of this receptor is an adult who received the AZD1222 COVID-19 vaccine. V is TRBV7-9 and J is TRBJ2-7; D perhaps matches TRBD1 (6 bases). Source: peripheral blood, taken 28 days after the second AZD1222 dose. The CDR3 protein is CASSLGQGKNEQYF. The DNA of the CDR3 is TGTGCCAGCAGCTTAGGGCAGGGGAAAAATGAGCAGTACTTC.